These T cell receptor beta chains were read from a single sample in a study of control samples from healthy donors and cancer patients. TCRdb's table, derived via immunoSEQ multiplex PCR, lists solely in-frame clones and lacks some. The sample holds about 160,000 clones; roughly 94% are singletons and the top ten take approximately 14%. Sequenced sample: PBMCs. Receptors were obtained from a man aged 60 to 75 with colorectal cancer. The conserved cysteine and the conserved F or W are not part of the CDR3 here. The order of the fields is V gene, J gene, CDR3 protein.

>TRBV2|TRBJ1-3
ASRTGVFSGNTIY
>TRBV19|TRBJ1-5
ASSIDHAGNQPQH
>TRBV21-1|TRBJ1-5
ASSSGGTGPLYSNQPQH
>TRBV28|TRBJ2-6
ASTLGGFSGANVLT
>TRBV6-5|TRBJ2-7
ASAIGGQGILEQY
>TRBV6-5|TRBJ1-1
ASTQGGQGLEAF
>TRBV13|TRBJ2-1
ASSLGVSYNEQF
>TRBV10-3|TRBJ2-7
AIRKDSSSYEQY
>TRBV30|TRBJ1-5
AWSRGNSQPQH
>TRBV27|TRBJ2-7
ASSFKSSYEQY
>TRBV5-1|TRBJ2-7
ASSLPRGEQY
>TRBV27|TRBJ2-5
ASSPTDGHQETQY
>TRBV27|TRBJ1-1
ASSPGQGEGMNTEAF